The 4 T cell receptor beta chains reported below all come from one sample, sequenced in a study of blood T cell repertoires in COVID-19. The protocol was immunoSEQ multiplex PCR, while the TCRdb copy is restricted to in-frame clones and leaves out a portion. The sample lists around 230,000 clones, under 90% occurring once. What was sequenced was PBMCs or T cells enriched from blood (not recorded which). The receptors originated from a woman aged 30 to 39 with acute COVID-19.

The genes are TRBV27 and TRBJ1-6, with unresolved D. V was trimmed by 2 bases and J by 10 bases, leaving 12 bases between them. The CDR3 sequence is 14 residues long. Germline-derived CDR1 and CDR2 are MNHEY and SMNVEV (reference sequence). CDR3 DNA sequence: TGTGCCAGCAGTTTAGGTACAGATCAGTCACCCCTCCACTTT. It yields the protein CASSLGTDQSPLHF.

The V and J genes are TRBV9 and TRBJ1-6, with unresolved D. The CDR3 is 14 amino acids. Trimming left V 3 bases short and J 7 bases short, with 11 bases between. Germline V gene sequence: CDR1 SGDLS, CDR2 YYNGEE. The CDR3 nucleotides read TGTGCCAGCAGCGAGAGAATATTCAATTCACCCCTCCACTTT. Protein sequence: CASSERIFNSPLHF. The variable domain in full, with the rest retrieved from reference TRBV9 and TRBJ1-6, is DSGVTQTPKHLITATGQRVTLRCSPRSGDLSVYWYQQSLDQGLQFLIQYYNGEERAKGNILERFSAQQFPDLHSELNLSSLELGDSALYFCASSERIFNSPLHFGNGTRLTVT.

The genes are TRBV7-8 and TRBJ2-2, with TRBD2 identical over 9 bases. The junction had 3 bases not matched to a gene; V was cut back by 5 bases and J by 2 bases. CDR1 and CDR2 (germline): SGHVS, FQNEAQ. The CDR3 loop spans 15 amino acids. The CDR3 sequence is CASSKGLANTGELFF. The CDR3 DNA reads TGTGCCAGCAGCAAGGGACTAGCCAACACCGGGGAGCTGTTTTTT.

CDR3 sequence (DNA): TGTGCCTGGAGTGTTGCAGTAATGAACACTGAAGCTTTCTTT. Encoded protein: CAWSVAVMNTEAFF. The rearrangement joins TRBV30 to TRBJ1-1; no definite D call. CDR3 length equals 14 residues. With 0 bases removed from V and 0 bases from J, the gap between germline ends came to 8 bases. Germline CDR1 GTSNPN, CDR2 SVGIG (reference sequence).